This T cell receptor (beta chain) comes out of a study of blood T cells in healthy people across ages (dated by TCRdb to between 2015 and 2017). Turning to the overall study: In model experiments, template switching captured about one uniquely barcoded TCR beta cDNA molecule for every two T cells. Using deep sequencing normalized with unique cDNA molecular identifiers, the study measured how TCR beta repertoire diversity changes with age. Donors were grouped into four age groups: young (average 16 years), middle-aged (39), aged (around 60) and long-lived (approximately 75). To avoid experimental bias, donors of different ages were randomly spread across the sequencing lanes. Using the same blood draw, the study looked at two additional independent replicas of 1 million unique cDNA reads for two donors, one aged 18 to 30 and the other aged 80 or older.

Study-wide findings and limitations: Total diversity estimates from one million sequenced T cells were considered lower bounds and underestimates. The percentage of naive T cells measured by flow cytometry correlated strongly with observed TCR beta diversity. Compared with the aged group, more naive CD4+ T cells, fewer expanded clones and increased TCR diversity were shown by the long-lived group, suggesting age selection. Because profiling used bulk unsorted PBMCs, naive and antigen-experienced compartments could not be compared conclusively. Because donor CMV infection status was unknown, age-related changes in expanded clonotypes were potentially confounded. As age increased, observed TCR beta diversity per million T cells dropped in a roughly linear way, and a significant reduction was already evident by age about 40.

This clonotype was seen only a few times. It has no known antigen specificity. No much larger clone is present one base from it, and per-base qualities are unavailable. The method was 5' RACE. Sequencing took place on an Illumina HiSeq 2500. A second 7 to 11 cycle PCR used a sample-barcoded 5' primer and a J-beta primer mix. A unique molecular identifier was introduced onto each TCR beta cDNA molecule by a template-switch 5' adaptor carrying 12 random nucleotides. Each sample yielded at least 3 million CDR3-containing paired-end reads. All of the RNA was converted into first-strand cDNA using the Mint cDNA synthesis kit, with a TRBC-specific oligonucleotide serving as the primer. Following uracil-DNA glycosylase treatment, a first 18-cycle PCR with universal primers M1SS and BC2_uni_R was performed on all cDNA. The original pipeline was this. For normalization, 1 million high-quality reads were randomly selected from each sample, with every read carrying a distinct molecular identifier. Instead of being binned into consensus sequences, reads with shared molecular identifiers were discarded. MiTCR, run with a Q25 quality threshold and the strictest error-elimination algorithm, handled CDR3 identification, clonotype clustering and error correction. A nonparametric unseen species model with Euler transformation was used to estimate a lower bound on total TCR beta diversity. Using fastp trimming at Q25 and MiXCR clonotype assembly, TCRdb reanalyzed the public sequencing data and kept in-frame beta chains. For every CDR3 protein sequence, its rows merge into one entry that carries the most common genes and DNA. TCRdb, not the original authors, processed these V and J calls. The sample profile shows around 320,000 distinct CDR3 sequences; roughly 26% of them were found once. Clones ranked in the top ten supply 25% to 35% of the sample.

Systemically healthy Caucasian individuals from Russia, 39 in total and aged about 6 to 95 years, were included as donors. Roughly 10 milliliters of peripheral blood were collected from each donor into EDTA-treated Vacutainer tubes. PBMCs were isolated by Ficoll-Paque density-gradient centrifugation, with at least 6.5 million obtained per sample. Trizol reagent was used to extract total RNA from the PBMCs, yielding at least 5.5 micrograms per sample. The percentages of naive CD45RAhigh/CD27high T cells were determined by flow cytometry on a PBMC aliquot from every donor. The source material was blood. The clonotype comes from a woman in her seventies in good health.

The CDR3 protein is CASSHDPKTSGRANEQFF. In nucleotide form, the sequence is TGTGCCAGCAGTCACGACCCAAAAACTAGCGGGAGGGCGAATGAGCAGTTCTTC. The rearranged segments are TRBV6-5 and TRBJ2-1; 13 central bases correspond to TRBD2. The CDR3 spans 18 residues, from the cysteine through the phenylalanine. Of all the DNA, just the CDR3 is kept, 54 bases in frame from base 1. The V end gives up 5 bases and the J end 7 bases, leaving 14 bases in the junction not matched to a gene. CDR1 MNHEY and CDR2 SVGAGI were looked up in the germline V gene.